The 27 T cell receptor beta chains below all came from one sample that was sequenced in a study of response to subunit inactivated influenza vaccine. TCRdb re-derived calls from the RT-PCR reads in MiXCR, one entry per CDR3 protein. The sample yields under 950,000 distinct CDR3 sequences, about 20% seen once. Source: PBMCs from blood, taken approximately 5 days after vaccination. The receptor source for this set is a man aged 50 or older who received an inactivated influenza vaccine.

The chain joins TRBV6-2 or TRBV6-3 to TRBJ2-1; 7 positions agree with TRBD1. Germline V gene sequence: CDR1 MNHEY, CDR2 SVGEGT. CDR3 size: 14 residues. Trimming at V came to 7 bases and at J to 5 bases, leaving 8 bases not matched to a gene. For the CDR3, the DNA is TGTGCCAGCATCCGGGACAGTGGGAACAATGAGCAGTTCTTC. Translating gives CASIRDSGNNEQFF.

The rearrangement joins TRBV15 to TRBJ2-5, with D perhaps matching TRBD2 (7 bases). This CDR3 contains 15 residues. With 0 bases removed from V and 4 bases from J, the gap between germline ends came to 12 bases. CDR1 is LNHNV and CDR2 is YYDKDF in the germline V gene (reference sequence). CDR3 amino acids: CATSRDGGGRETQYF. CDR3 in DNA: TGTGCCACCAGCAGAGATGGGGGGGGCAGAGAGACCCAGTACTTC. Variable domain in full (rest from reference TRBV15 and TRBJ2-5): DAMVIQNPRYQVTQFGKPVTLSCSQTLNHNVMYWYQQKSSQAPKLLFHYYDKDFNNEADTPDNFQSRRPNTSFCFLDIRSPGLGDTAMYLCATSRDGGGRETQYFGPGTRLLVL.

This clonotype was recorded a few times. The chain couples TRBV2 to TRBJ2-1; 9 bases fit TRBD2. The germline gives CDR1 SNHLY, CDR2 FYNNEI. Germline trimming cut 7 bases from V and 5 bases from J; bases unmatched to any gene: 15. This CDR3 comprises 17 residues. CDR3 loop: CASKFVRTTSGDNEQFF. CDR3 nucleotides: TGTGCCAGCAAATTTGTCAGGACGACTAGCGGAGACAATGAGCAGTTCTTC.

This chain connects TRBV14 to TRBJ2-1, with 7 bases matching TRBD1. Germline CDR1 and CDR2: SGHDN and FVKESK. The CDR3 consists of 17 residues. J gave up 3 bases and V 1 base, and 9 bases lay outside the gene matches. CDR3 region: CASSQGRKGGYYNEQFF. The CDR3 coding sequence is TGTGCCAGCAGCCAAGGGCGGAAAGGGGGCTACTACAATGAGCAGTTCTTC.

The rearrangement joins TRBV11-2 to TRBJ1-2; D might be TRBD1 (6 bases). V lost 5 bases and J 4 bases, leaving 11 bases between the germline ends. This CDR3 contains 13 residues. Germline V gene lookup returns CDR1 SGHAT and CDR2 FQNNGV. Written as DNA, the CDR3 is TGTGCCAGCAGCCCAGTGACAGGCTATGGCTACACCTTC. Its protein is CASSPVTGYGYTF.

This clonotype was recorded a few times. V and J are TRBV24-1 and TRBJ2-1, with D hard to call. Trimming pared 4 bases from V and 8 bases from J, leaving 11 bases between. The CDR3 extends over 13 amino acids. Germline V gene sequence: CDR1 KGHDR, CDR2 SFDVKD. CDR3 nucleotide sequence: TGTGCCACCAGTGAAGGATTCGCAGATGAGCAGTTCTTC. Its protein is CATSEGFADEQFF.

V gene TRBV4-1 combines with J gene TRBJ2-2; D not resolved. The CDR3 contains 13 residues. From germline, CDR1 is MGHRA and CDR2 YSYEKL. V lost 1 base and J 7 bases, leaving 7 bases between the germline ends. Here the CDR3 DNA reads TGCGCCAGCAGCCAAGCAGTGCGCGGGGAGCTGTTTTTT. Protein: CASSQAVRGELFF.

The chain carries TRBV6-2 or TRBV6-3 and TRBJ2-7; D might be TRBD2 (5 bases). Trimming left V 8 bases short and J 6 bases short, with 11 bases between. The germline CDR1 and CDR2 sequences are MNHEY and SVGEGT. CDR3 length: 11 residues. Here the CDR3 reads CASAGRGEQYF. CDR3 bases: TGTGCCAGCGCCGGACGGGGCGAGCAGTACTTC.

This clonotype was detected only a few times. V is TRBV20-1 and J is TRBJ1-2; tentatively, D is TRBD1 (5 bases). V gave up 6 bases and J gave up 4 bases, with 15 bases separating them. Per germline, CDR1 DFQATT and CDR2 SNEGSKA (reference sequence). This CDR3 spans 13 amino acids. CDR3 bases: TGCAGTGCAGCCCTTAGGGGCTCCTATGGCTACACCTTC. It translates to CSAALRGSYGYTF.

The rearrangement joins TRBV3-1 to TRBJ1-1, with D perhaps TRBD1 (5 bases). The CDR3 consists of 13 residues. Germline loops: CDR1 LGHDT, CDR2 YNNKEL (reference sequence). The V and J ends lost 4 bases and 5 bases respectively, with 11 bases between them. The CDR3 DNA sequence: TGTGCCAGCAGCCTCGACAGTGAAACTGAAGCTTTCTTT. This codes for CASSLDSETEAFF.

The chain couples TRBV9 to TRBJ2-5; TRBD1 agrees at 10 bases. Germline trimming cut 4 bases from V and 5 bases from J; bases unmatched to any gene: 8. The length of the CDR3 is 15 residues. Germline V CDR1 and CDR2: SGDLS, YYNGEE. The CDR3 DNA is TGTGCCAGCAGCTCCTGGGACAGGGGTAGGGAGACCCAGTACTTC. Its protein is CASSSWDRGRETQYF.

The rearrangement joins TRBV6-5 to TRBJ2-2, with 8 bases fitting TRBD1. There are 16 residues in the CDR3. The trim removed 3 bases at V and 1 base at J, leaving 4 bases unmatched. Germline V gene sequence: CDR1 MNHEY, CDR2 SVGAGI. The CDR3 protein is CASSYTGTGNTGELFF. In nucleotides, the CDR3 is TGTGCCAGCAGTTATACCGGGACAGGGAACACCGGGGAGCTGTTTTTT.

The CDR3 DNA reads TGTGCCAGTAGTATATTGGGACAGAACTATGGCTACACCTTC. Protein: CASSILGQNYGYTF. V gene TRBV19 combines with J gene TRBJ1-2, with 7 bases fitting TRBD1. Trimming removed 2 bases from V and 2 bases from J; junction bases left unmatched: 2. Germline CDR1 and CDR2: LNHDA and SQIVND (reference sequence). The CDR3 has 14 residues.

The table lists this clonotype with a count of one. The rearrangement joins TRBV7-8 to TRBJ2-5; D tentatively reads TRBD1 or TRBD2 (6 bases each). The germline V gene has CDR1 SGHVS and CDR2 FQNEAQ. CDR3 length: 14 amino acids. Trimming took off 5 bases at V and 4 bases at J, with 14 bases between the two ends. This CDR3 is CASSPGETGETQYF. The CDR3 nucleotides read TGTGCCAGCAGCCCGGGGGAGACAGGAGAGACCCAGTACTTC.

The chain recombines TRBV3-1 with TRBJ2-5; a weak D match, TRBD1 (6 bases). Trimming stripped 3 bases from V and 6 bases from J, with 17 bases between. Germline CDR1 reads LGHDT; CDR2 reads YNNKEL (reference sequence). The length of the CDR3 is 15 residues. CDR3 DNA sequence: TGTGCCAGCAGCCACCGGACAGTCGGAATACAGACCCAGTACTTC. It codes for CASSHRTVGIQTQYF.

CDR3 in amino acids: CSASPPRGTSGELFF. As DNA, the CDR3 is TGCAGTGCTAGCCCCCCTCGCGGAACCTCCGGGGAGCTGTTTTTT. The chain joins TRBV20-1 to TRBJ2-2; unclear D gene. Trimming removed 3 bases at V and 6 bases at J, with 17 bases between. Per the germline V gene, CDR1 is DFQATT and CDR2 is SNEGSKA (reference sequence). The CDR3 covers 15 residues.

This clonotype showed up many times. The rearrangement uses TRBV4-1 and TRBJ2-2; D is undetermined. Germline V gene data show CDR1 as MGHRA and CDR2 as YSYEKL. This CDR3 has 15 amino acids. V lost 5 bases and J 3 bases, leaving 13 bases between the germline ends. In DNA form, the CDR3 reads TGCGCCAGCAGCGCCGACCAATATTACACCGGGGAGCTGTTTTTT. The encoded protein is CASSADQYYTGELFF.

This clonotype was seen more than once but under ten times. The chain couples TRBV7-9 to TRBJ1-1; 10 bases match TRBD1. With V trimmed by 5 bases and J by 7 bases, 10 bases remained unmatched. Germline CDR1 and CDR2: SEHNR and FQNEAQ (reference sequence). This CDR3 has 15 amino acids. The CDR3 DNA sequence: TGTGCCAGCAGCCGACCCGGGACAGGGGTTCATGAAGCTTTCTTT. Protein: CASSRPGTGVHEAFF.

This chain connects TRBV11-2 to TRBJ2-5, with TRBD1 matching 9 bases. Germline V gene lookup returns CDR1 SGHAT and CDR2 FQNNGV. V shed 5 bases and J 4 bases; nucleotides not matched to a gene: 8. The length of the CDR3 is 15 residues. Here the CDR3 reads CASSPGTGSGETQYF. The CDR3 DNA sequence: TGTGCCAGCAGCCCCGGGACAGGGTCTGGAGAGACCCAGTACTTC.

The gene calls are TRBV2 and TRBJ2-5; 7 bases align to TRBD1. The germline CDR1 and CDR2 sequences are SNHLY and FYNNEI. J lost 3 bases, V lost 5 bases, and 6 bases had no gene match. This CDR3 is 14 amino acids long. CDR3 loop: CASSRDRGKETQYF. The CDR3 bases are TGTGCCAGCAGTAGGGACAGAGGGAAAGAGACCCAGTACTTC.

V and J are TRBV27 and TRBJ1-3; 9 bases agree with TRBD1. Per the germline V gene, CDR1 is MNHEY and CDR2 is SMNVEV (reference sequence). Germline trimming cut 5 bases from V and 0 bases from J; bases unmatched to any gene: 5. This CDR3 is 16 amino acids long. In DNA form, the CDR3 reads TGTGCCAGCAGTCTACAGGGGGCTAGCTCTGGAAACACCATATATTTT. Amino acid sequence: CASSLQGASSGNTIYF.

The chain links TRBV12-3 or TRBV12-4 to TRBJ1-2; a possible D gene is TRBD1 (5 bases). This CDR3 region has 14 residues. Trimming stripped 3 bases from V and 4 bases from J, with 12 bases between. CDR3 sequence reads: CASSFGGIGYGYTF. CDR3 in DNA: TGTGCCAGCAGTTTTGGGGGGATTGGCTATGGCTACACCTTC.

This clonotype appeared once. This chain joins TRBV20-1 and TRBJ2-1; no clear D gene. The V end was cut by 0 bases, the J end by 2 bases, with 8 bases between. From germline, CDR1 is DFQATT and CDR2 SNEGSKA (reference sequence). This CDR3 contains 14 residues. The CDR3 here is CSAREAATYNEQFF. The CDR3 DNA reads as TGCAGTGCTAGAGAGGCTGCAACCTACAATGAGCAGTTCTTC.

The J gene is TRBJ2-1, the V gene TRBV24-1, with TRBD2 as a possible D gene (6 bases). This CDR3 has 15 residues. Per the germline V gene, CDR1 is KGHDR and CDR2 is SFDVKD. V lost 3 bases, J lost 5 bases, and 13 bases lay in between. CDR3 sequence (DNA): TGTGCCACCAGTGATACGGGAGTATTGGACAATGAGCAGTTCTTC. This sequence encodes CATSDTGVLDNEQFF.

This clonotype showed up many times. The chain uses TRBV24-1 and TRBJ2-2, with unresolved D. V lost 3 bases and J lost 4, with 14 bases in between. In germline, CDR1 is KGHDR, CDR2 SFDVKD. The CDR3 extends over 16 amino acids. The CDR3 is CATSDPLRGPTGELFF. The CDR3 DNA sequence: TGTGCCACCAGTGATCCGCTCAGAGGACCCACCGGGGAGCTGTTTTTT.

The V call is TRBV7-3, the J call TRBJ2-5; 9 bases agree with TRBD2. V gave up 4 bases and J gave up 0 bases; unmatched junction bases: 6. The CDR3 is 16 residues long. Germline CDR1 is SGHTA and CDR2 is FQGTGA. CDR3 protein: CASSSLSGSHQETQYF. The CDR3, as DNA: TGTGCCAGCAGCTCACTTAGCGGGAGCCACCAAGAGACCCAGTACTTC. Combining the CDR3 with reference TRBV7-3 and TRBJ2-5 gives the whole variable domain GAGVSQTPSNKVTEKGKYVELRCDPISGHTALYWYRQSLGQGPEFLIYFQGTGAADDSGLPNDRFFAVRPEGSVSTLKIQRTERGDSAVYLCASSSLSGSHQETQYFGPGTRLLVL.

There are a few counts of this clonotype. The J gene is TRBJ2-2, the V gene TRBV4-3; TRBD1 is a possible D gene (6 bases). The CDR3 extends over 15 amino acids. Trimming stripped 1 base from V and 3 bases from J, with 9 bases between. Per the germline V gene, CDR1 is LGHNA and CDR2 is YSLEER. CDR3 sequence reads: CASSQGDTDTGELFF. CDR3 in DNA: TGCGCCAGCAGCCAAGGGGACACCGACACCGGGGAGCTGTTTTTT.